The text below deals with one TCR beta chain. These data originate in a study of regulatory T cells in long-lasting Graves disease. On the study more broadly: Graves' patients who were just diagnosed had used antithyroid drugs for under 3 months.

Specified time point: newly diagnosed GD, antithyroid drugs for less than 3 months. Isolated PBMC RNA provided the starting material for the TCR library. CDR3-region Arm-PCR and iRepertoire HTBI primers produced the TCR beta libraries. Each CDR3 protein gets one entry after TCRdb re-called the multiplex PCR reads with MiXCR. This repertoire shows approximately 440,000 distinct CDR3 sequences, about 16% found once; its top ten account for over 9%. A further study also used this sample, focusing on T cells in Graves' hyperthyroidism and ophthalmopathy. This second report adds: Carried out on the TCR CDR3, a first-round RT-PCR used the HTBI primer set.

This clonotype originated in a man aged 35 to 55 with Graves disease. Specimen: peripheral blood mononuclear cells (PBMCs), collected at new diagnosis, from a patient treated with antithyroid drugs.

CDR3 sequence: CASSLGLQIDTDTQYF. In DNA form, the CDR3 reads TGTGCCAGCAGCTTGGGGCTCCAAATAGATACCGATACGCAGTATTTT. V is TRBV5-4 and J is TRBJ2-3, with D uncertain. This CDR3 region has 16 residues. Trimming removed 0 bases at V and 6 bases at J, with 17 bases between. The germline gives CDR1 SGHNT, CDR2 YYREEE (reference sequence). Drawing the rest from reference TRBV5-4 and TRBJ2-3, the complete variable domain is ETGVTQSPTHLIKTRGQQVTLRCSSQSGHNTVSWYQQALGQGPQFIFQYYREEENGRGNFPPRFSGLQFPNYSSELNVNALELDDSALYLCASSLGLQIDTDTQYFGPGTRLTVL.